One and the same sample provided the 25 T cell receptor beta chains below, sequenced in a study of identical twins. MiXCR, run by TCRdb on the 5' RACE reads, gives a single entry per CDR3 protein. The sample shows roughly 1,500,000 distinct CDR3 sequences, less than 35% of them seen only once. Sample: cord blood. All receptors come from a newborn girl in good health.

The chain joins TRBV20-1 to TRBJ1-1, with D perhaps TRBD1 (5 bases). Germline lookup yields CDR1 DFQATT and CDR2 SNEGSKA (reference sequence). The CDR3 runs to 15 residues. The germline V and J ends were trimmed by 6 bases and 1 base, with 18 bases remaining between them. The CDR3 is CSARSKGPTNTEAFF. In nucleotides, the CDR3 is TGCAGTGCCAGATCTAAGGGACCTACGAACACTGAAGCTTTCTTT.

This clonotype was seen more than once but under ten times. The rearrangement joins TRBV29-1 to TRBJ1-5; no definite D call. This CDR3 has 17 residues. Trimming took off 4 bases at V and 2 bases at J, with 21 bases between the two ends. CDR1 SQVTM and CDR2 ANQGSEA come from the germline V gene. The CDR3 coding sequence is TGCAGCGTTGTCGAAGAAGGCCGGCTATGGGGCAATCAGCCCCAGCATTTT. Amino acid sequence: CSVVEEGRLWGNQPQHF.

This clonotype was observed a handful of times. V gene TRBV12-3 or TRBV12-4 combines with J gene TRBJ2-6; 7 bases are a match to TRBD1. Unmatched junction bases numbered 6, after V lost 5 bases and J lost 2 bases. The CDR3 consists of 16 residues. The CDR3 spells CASSRTTGAGANVLTF. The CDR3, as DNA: TGTGCCAGCAGTCGCACAACAGGGGCTGGGGCCAACGTCCTGACTTTC.

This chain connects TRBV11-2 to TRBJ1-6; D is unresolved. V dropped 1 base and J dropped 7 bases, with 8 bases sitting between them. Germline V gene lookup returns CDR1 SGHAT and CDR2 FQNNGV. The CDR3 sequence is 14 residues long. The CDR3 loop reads CASSLGPANSPLHF. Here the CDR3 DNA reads TGTGCCAGCAGCTTAGGGCCAGCAAATTCACCCCTCCACTTT.

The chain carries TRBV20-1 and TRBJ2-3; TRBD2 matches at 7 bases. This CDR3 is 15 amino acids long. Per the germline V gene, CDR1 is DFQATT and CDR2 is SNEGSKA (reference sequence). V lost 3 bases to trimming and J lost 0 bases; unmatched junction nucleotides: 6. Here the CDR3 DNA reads TGCAGTGCTAGCCTGGTGGGGGGGAGCACAGATACGCAGTATTTT. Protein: CSASLVGGSTDTQYF.

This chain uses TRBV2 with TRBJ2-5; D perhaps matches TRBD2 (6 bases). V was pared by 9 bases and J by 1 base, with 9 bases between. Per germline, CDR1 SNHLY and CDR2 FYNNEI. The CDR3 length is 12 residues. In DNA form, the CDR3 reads TGTGCCAGAGGGACTCTCCAAGAGACCCAGTACTTC. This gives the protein CARGTLQETQYF.

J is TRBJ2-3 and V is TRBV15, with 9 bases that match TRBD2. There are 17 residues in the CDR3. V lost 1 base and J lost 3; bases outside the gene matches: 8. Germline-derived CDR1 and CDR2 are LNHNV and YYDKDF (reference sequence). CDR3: CATSRGVSGGRTDTQYF. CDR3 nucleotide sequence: TGTGCCACCAGCAGAGGTGTCAGCGGGGGGAGGACAGATACGCAGTATTTT.

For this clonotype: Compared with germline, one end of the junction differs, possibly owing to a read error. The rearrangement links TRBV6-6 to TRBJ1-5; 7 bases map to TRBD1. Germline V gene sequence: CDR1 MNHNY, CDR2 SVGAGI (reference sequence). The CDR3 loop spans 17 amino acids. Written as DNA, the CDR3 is TGTGCCGGCAGTTTGCCTACCCGGACAGGTTACAATCAGCCCCAGCATTTT. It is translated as CAGSLPTRTGYNQPQHF.

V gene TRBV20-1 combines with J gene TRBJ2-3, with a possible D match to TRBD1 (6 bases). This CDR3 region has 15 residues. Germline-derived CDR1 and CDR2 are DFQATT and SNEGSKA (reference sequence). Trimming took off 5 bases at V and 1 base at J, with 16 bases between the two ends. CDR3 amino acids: CSAGQRQLGTDTQYF. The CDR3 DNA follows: TGCAGTGCTGGACAGAGGCAGCTAGGCACAGATACGCAGTATTTT.

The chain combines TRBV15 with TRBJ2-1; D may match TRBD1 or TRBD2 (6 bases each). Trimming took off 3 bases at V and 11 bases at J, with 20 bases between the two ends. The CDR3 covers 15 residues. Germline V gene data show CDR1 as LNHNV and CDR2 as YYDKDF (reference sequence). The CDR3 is CATSRPQGSREKQFF. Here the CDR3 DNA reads TGTGCCACCAGCAGGCCACAGGGATCGCGGGAAAAGCAGTTCTTC.

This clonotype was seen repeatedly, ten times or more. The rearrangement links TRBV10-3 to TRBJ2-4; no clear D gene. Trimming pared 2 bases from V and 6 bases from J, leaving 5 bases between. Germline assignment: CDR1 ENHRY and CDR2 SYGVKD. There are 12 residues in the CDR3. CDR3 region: CAISETGNIQYF. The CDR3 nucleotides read TGTGCCATCAGTGAGACCGGAAACATTCAGTACTTC.

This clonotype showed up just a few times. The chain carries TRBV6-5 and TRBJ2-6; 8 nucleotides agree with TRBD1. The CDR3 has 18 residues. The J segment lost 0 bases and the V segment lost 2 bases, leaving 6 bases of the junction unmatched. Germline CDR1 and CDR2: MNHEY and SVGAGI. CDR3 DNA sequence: TGTGCCAGCAGTTACGCAGGGGGCCAGAACTCTGGGGCCAACGTCCTGACTTTC. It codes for CASSYAGGQNSGANVLTF.

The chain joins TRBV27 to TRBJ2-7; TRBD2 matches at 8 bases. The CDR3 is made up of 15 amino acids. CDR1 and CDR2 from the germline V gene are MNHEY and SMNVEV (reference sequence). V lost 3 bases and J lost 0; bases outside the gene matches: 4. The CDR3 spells CASSFDGRASYEQYF. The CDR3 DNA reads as TGTGCCAGCAGTTTTGACGGGAGGGCCTCCTACGAGCAGTACTTC.

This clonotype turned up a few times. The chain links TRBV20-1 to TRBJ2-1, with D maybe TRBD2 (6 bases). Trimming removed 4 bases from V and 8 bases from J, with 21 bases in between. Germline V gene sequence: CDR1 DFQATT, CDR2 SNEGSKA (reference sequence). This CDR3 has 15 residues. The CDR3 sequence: CSAKRTMGVVDEQFF. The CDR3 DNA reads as TGCAGTGCTAAACGGACTATGGGCGTTGTTGATGAGCAGTTCTTC.

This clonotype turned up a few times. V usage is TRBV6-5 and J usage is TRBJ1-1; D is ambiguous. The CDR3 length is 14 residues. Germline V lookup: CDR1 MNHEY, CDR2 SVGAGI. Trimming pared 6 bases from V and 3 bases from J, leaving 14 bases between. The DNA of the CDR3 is TGTGCCAGCAGCTACCTGAGAGGGCACACTGAAGCTTTCTTT. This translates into CASSYLRGHTEAFF.

The CDR3 nucleotides are TGTGCCAGCAGCTTTACCGGGACTAGTAAGGACAATGAGCAGTTCTTC. Translating it yields CASSFTGTSKDNEQFF. The chain combines TRBV7-9 with TRBJ2-1; 8 bases line up with TRBD2. Germline lookup yields CDR1 SEHNR and CDR2 FQNEAQ (reference sequence). V lost 3 bases, J lost 5 bases, and 9 bases stayed unmatched. This CDR3 is built from 16 residues.

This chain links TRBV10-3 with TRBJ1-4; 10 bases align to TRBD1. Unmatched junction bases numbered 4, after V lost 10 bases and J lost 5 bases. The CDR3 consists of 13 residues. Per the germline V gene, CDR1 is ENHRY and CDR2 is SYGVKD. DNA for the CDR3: TGTGCCAGCGGACAGGGGGAGAATGAAAAACTGTTTTTT. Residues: CASGQGENEKLFF.

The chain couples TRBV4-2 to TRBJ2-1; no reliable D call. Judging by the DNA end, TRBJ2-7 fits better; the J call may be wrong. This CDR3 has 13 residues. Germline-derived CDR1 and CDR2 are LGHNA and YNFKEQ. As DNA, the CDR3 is TGTGCCAGCAGCCAAGTGGGCATAAATGAGCAGTACTTC. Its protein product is CASSQVGINEQYF.

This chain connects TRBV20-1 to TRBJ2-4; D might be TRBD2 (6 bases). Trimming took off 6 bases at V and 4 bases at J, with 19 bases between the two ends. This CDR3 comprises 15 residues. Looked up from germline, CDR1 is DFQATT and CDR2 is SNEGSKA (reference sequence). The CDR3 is CSADGEAERKNIQYF. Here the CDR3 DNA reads TGCAGTGCCGACGGGGAGGCTGAGCGAAAAAACATTCAGTACTTC.

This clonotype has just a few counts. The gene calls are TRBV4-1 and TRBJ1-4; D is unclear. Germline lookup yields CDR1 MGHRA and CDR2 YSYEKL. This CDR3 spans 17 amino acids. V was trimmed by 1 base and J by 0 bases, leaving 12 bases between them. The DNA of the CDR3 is TGCGCCAGCAGCCAAGCGGCCCCTAAGGCAACTAATGAAAAACTGTTTTTT. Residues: CASSQAAPKATNEKLFF.

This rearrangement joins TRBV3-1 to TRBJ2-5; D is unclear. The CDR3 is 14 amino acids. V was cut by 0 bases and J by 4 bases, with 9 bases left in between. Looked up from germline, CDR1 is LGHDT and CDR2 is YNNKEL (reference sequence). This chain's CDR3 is CASSQDWGVETQYF. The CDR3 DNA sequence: TGTGCCAGCAGCCAAGATTGGGGTGTAGAGACCCAGTACTTC.

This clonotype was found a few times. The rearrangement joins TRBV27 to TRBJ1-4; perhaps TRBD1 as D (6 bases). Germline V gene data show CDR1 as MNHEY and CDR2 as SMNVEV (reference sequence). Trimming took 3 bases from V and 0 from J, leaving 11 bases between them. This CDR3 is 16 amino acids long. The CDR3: CASSFRQGSTNEKLFF. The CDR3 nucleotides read TGTGCCAGCAGTTTCCGTCAGGGGTCAACTAATGAAAAACTGTTTTTT.

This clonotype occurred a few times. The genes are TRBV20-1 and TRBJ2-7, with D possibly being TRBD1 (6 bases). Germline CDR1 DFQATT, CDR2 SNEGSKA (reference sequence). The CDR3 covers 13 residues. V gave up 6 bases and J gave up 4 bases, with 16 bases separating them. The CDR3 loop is CSARRTELYEQYF. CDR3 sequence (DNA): TGCAGTGCGAGAAGGACAGAATTATACGAGCAGTACTTC.

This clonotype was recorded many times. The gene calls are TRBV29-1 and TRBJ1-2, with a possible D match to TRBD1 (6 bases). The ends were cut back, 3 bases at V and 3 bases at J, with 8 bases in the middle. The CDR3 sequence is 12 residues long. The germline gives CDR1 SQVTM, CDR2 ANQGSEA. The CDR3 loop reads CSVDSGDYGYTF. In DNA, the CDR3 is TGCAGCGTTGACTCAGGGGACTATGGCTACACCTTC.

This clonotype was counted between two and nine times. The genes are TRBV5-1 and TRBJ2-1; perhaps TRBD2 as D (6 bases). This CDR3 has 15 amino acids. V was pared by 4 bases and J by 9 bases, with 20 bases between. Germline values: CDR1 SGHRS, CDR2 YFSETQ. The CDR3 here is CASSPTPGAEGEQFF. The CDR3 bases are TGCGCCAGCAGCCCCACCCCGGGAGCCGAGGGTGAGCAGTTCTTC.